The 5 T cell receptor beta chains presented below share a single source sample, sequenced in a study of tumor-infiltrating lymphocytes in primary liver carcinoma. Scientists recovered RNA and DNA together from around 20-30 mg of unsorted bulk tissue. Priming with a constant-region primer yielded TCR beta cDNA from about 450 ng total RNA. Employing slightly modified ARM-PCR, three nested multiplex PCR rounds were run, and these gave rise to the TCR beta libraries. Use of TRBV1-TRBV30 forward primers with a C-beta reverse primer characterized the first two PCR rounds, which lasted around 9 cycles each. TCRdb called the multiplex PCR reads again in MiXCR, with one record for every CDR3 protein. The data show 55,000 or so distinct CDR3 sequences, with just over 70% seen just once and around 50% held by the top ten. The sequenced material came from liver tumor tissue from sampling region 2. Specified subset: tumor region T2, inferior pole. The receptors derive from a man aged 40-49 years with primary liver carcinoma and hepatitis B virus infection.

In its sample, this clonotype was seen once. The germline gene is not matched at one end of the junction; a read error may be the cause. This rearrangement joins TRBV14 to TRBJ1-2; D not certain. Germline V gene lookup returns CDR1 SGHDN and CDR2 FVKESK. The CDR3 is 17 amino acids. In DNA, the CDR3 is TGCGCCAGCAGCCAGCGATATCACCCTCAAGAGCACTATGGCTTCACCTTC. It translates to CASSQRYHPQEHYGFTF.

As to this clonotype: The CDR3 ends on some other residue instead of the conserved phenylalanine or tryptophan, so this is likely a read error. The CDR3 protein is CASSIPRLPYEQYL. The CDR3 nucleotides are TGTGCCAGCAGCATCCCGAGACTCCCATACGAGCAGTACCTC. The V and J genes are TRBV12-3 or TRBV12-4 and TRBJ2-7, with D unclear. This CDR3 has 14 amino acids. Trimming pared 6 bases from V and 4 bases from J, leaving 16 bases between.

Regarding this clonotype: The germline gene is not matched at one end of the junction; a read error may be the cause. The rearrangement joins TRBV7-9 to TRBJ2-3; D might be TRBD1 (6 bases). The CDR3 runs 15 residues. Germline CDR1 SEHNR, CDR2 FQNEAQ (reference sequence). CDR3 DNA: TGTGCCAGCAGCCTAAGACTGGGGGCCACAGATACGCGGTATTTT. Its translation is CASSLRLGATDTRYF.

Only a few counts were recorded for this clonotype. The chain has TRBV28 and TRBJ2-1; TRBD2 agrees at 9 bases. This CDR3 contains 19 residues. Per the germline V gene, CDR1 is MDHEN and CDR2 is SYDVKM. J gave up 12 bases and V 2 bases, and 23 bases lay outside the gene matches. CDR3 sequence: CASSLGGGTSSGRGGVQFF. The CDR3 coding sequence is TGTGCCAGCAGTTTAGGAGGGGGCACGAGTAGCGGGAGAGGAGGGGTGCAGTTCTTC. Together with reference TRBV28 and TRBJ2-1, the CDR3 gives the full variable domain: DVKVTQSSRYLVKRTGEKVFLECVQDMDHENMFWYRQDPGLGLRLIYFSYDVKMKEKGDIPEGYSVSREKKERFSLILESASTNQTSMYLCASSLGGGTSSGRGGVQFFGPGTRLTVL.

This clonotype came up once. The gene calls are TRBV4-2 and TRBJ2-3; TRBD2 aligns across 10 bases. The V gene's germline CDR1 is LGHNA and CDR2 YNFKEQ. The CDR3 has 18 amino acids. The V gene end was trimmed by 2 bases and the J gene end by 3 bases; junction bases not matched to a gene: 11. CDR3 region: CASSQKVLLAGATDTQYF. The CDR3 bases are TGTGCCAGCAGCCAAAAGGTGCTTCTAGCGGGAGCGACAGATACGCAGTATTTT.